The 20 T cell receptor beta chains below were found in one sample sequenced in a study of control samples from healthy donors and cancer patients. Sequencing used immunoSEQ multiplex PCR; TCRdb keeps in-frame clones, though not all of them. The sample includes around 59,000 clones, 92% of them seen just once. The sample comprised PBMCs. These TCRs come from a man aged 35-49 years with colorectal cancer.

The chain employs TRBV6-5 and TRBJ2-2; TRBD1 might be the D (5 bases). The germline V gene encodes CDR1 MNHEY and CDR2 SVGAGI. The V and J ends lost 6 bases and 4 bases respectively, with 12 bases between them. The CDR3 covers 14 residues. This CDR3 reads CASRKQGLTGELFF. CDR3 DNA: TGTGCCAGCAGGAAGCAGGGCCTCACCGGGGAGCTGTTTTTT.

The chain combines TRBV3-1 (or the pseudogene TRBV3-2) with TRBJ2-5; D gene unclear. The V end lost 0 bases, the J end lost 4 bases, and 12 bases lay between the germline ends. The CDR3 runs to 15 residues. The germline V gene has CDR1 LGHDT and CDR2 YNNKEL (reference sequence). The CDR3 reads CASSQDPANPETQYF. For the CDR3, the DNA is TGTGCCAGCAGCCAAGACCCTGCGAACCCAGAGACCCAGTACTTC.

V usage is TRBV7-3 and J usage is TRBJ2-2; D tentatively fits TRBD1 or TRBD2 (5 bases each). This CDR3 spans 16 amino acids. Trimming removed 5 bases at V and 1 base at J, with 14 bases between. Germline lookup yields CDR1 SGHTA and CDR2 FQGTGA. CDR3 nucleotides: TGTGCCAGCAGCCCTTCCACGAGGGGGAACACCGGGGAGCTGTTTTTT. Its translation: CASSPSTRGNTGELFF. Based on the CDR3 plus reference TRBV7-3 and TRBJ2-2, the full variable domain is GAGVSQTPSNKVTEKGKYVELRCDPISGHTALYWYRQSLGQGPEFLIYFQGTGAADDSGLPNDRFFAVRPEGSVSTLKIQRTERGDSAVYLCASSPSTRGNTGELFFGEGSRLTVL.

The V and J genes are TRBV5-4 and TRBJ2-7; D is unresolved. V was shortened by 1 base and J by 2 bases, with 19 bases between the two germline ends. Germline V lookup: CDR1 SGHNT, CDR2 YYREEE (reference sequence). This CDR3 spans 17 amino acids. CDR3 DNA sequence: TGTGCCAGCAGCTTGTCCGTCCTGGCGAACACCCCCTACGAGCAGTACTTC. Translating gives CASSLSVLANTPYEQYF. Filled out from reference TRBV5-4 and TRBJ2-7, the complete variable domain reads ETGVTQSPTHLIKTRGQQVTLRCSSQSGHNTVSWYQQALGQGPQFIFQYYREEENGRGNFPPRFSGLQFPNYSSELNVNALELDDSALYLCASSLSVLANTPYEQYFGPGTRLTVT.

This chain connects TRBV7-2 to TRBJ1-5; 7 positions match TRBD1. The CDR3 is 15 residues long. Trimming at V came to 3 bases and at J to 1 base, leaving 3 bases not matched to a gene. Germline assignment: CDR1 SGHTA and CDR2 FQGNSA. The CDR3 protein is CASSFEGASNQPQHF. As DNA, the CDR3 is TGTGCCAGCAGCTTCGAGGGGGCCAGCAATCAGCCCCAGCATTTT.

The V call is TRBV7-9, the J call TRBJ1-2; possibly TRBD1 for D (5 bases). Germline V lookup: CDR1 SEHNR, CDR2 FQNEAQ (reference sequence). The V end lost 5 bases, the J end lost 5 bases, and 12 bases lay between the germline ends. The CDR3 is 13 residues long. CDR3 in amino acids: CASSRDGRYGYTF. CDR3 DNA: TGTGCCAGCAGCCGGGACGGGCGGTATGGCTACACCTTC.

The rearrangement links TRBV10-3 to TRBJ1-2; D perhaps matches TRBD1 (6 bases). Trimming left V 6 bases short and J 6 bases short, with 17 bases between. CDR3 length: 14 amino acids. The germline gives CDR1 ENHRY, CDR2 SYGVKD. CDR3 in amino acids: CAISEVGQSDGYTF. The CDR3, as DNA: TGTGCCATCAGCGAAGTGGGACAATCGGATGGCTACACCTTC.

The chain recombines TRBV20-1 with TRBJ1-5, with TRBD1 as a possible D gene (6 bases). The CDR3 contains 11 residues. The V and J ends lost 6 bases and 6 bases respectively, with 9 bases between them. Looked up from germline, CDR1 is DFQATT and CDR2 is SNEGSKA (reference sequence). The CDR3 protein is CSALRGQPQHF. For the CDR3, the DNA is TGCAGTGCCCTCAGGGGTCAGCCCCAGCATTTT.

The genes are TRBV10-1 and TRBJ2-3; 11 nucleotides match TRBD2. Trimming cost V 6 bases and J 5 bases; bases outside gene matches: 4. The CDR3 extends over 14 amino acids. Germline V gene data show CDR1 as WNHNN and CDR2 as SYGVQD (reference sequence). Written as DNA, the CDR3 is TGCGCCAGCAGCCGGACTAGCGGGCAAGATACGCAGTATTTT. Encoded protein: CASSRTSGQDTQYF.

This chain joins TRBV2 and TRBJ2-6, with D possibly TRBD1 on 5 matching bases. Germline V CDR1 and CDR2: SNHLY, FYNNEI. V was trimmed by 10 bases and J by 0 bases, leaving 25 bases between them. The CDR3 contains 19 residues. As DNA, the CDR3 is TGTGCCAACTCACCGGGCCCAGGGATTTCGAGCTCTGGGGCCAACGTCCTGACTTTC. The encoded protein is CANSPGPGISSSGANVLTF.

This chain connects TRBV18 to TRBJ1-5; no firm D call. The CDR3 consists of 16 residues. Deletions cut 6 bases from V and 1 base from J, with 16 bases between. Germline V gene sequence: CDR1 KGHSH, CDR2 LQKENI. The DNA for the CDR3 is TGTGCCAGCTCCCTAATGGGTGGGGTCAGCAATCAGCCCCAGCATTTT. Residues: CASSLMGGVSNQPQHF.

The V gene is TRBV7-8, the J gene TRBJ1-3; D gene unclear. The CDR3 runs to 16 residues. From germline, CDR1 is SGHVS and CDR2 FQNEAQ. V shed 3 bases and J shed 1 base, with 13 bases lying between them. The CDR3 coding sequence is TGTGCCAGCAGCTTTACCACCGGAAATTCTGGAAACACCATATATTTT. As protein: CASSFTTGNSGNTIYF.

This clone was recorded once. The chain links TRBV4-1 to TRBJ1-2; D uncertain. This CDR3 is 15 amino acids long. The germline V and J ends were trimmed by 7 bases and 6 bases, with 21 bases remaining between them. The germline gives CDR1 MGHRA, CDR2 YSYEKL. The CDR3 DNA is TGCGCCAGCACTATCGACAAAGGGTATAATGATGGCTACACCTTC. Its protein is CASTIDKGYNDGYTF.

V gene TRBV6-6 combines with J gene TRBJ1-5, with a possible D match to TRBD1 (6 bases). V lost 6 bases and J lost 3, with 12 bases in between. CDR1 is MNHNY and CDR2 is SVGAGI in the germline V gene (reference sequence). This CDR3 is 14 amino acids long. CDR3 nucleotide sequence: TGTGCCAGCAGCCACAGGGCCCTCAATCAGCCCCAGCATTTT. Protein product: CASSHRALNQPQHF.

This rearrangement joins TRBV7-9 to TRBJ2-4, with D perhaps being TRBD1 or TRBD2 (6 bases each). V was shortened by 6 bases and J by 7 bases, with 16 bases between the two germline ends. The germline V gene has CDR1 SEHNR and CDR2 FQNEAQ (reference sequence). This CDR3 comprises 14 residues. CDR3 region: CASSRAEGGNIQYF. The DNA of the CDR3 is TGTGCCAGCAGTCGGGCCGAGGGGGGCAACATTCAGTACTTC.

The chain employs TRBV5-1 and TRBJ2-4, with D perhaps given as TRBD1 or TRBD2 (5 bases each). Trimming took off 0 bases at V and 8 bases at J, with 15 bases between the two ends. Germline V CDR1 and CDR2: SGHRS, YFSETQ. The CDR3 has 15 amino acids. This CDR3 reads CASSLGGQGWDIQYF. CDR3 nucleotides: TGCGCCAGCAGCTTGGGAGGGCAGGGATGGGACATTCAGTACTTC.

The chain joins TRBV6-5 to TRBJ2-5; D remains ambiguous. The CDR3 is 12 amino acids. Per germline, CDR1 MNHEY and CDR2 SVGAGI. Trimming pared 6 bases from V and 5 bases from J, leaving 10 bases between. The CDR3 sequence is CASRDGRETQYF. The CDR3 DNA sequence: TGTGCCAGCAGGGACGGGCGGGAGACCCAGTACTTC.

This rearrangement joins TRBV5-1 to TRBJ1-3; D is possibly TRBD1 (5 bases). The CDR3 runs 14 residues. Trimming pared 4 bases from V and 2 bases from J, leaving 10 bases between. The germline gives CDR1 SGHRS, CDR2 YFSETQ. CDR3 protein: CASSAQGTGNTIYF. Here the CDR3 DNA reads TGCGCCAGCAGCGCCCAGGGTACTGGAAACACCATATATTTT.

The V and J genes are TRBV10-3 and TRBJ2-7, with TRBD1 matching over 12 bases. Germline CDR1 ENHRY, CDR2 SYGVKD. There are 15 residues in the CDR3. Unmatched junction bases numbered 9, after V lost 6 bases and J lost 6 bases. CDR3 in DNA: TGTGCCATCAGAGAACCGGGACAGGGGGCAATCGAGCAGTACTTC. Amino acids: CAIREPGQGAIEQYF.

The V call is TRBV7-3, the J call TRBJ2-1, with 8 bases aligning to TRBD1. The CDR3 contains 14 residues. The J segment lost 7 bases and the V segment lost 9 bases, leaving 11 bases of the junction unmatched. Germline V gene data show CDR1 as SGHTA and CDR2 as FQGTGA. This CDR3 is CASSGAGGLNEQFF. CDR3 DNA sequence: TGTGCCAGTTCAGGAGCAGGGGGCCTGAATGAGCAGTTCTTC.